These 10 T cell receptor beta chains were sequenced from one sample in a study of T cell responses to AZD1222 COVID-19 vaccine. Using immunoSEQ multiplex PCR, the repertoire was profiled, and TCRdb retains in-frame clones only, with some absent. Of approximately 180,000 clones in the sample, 75% to 90% were seen once. Sequenced here: peripheral blood, sampled on day 0 of AZD1222 vaccination. These receptors were obtained from an adult in good health.

This clone occurred once. The chain joins TRBV7-3 to TRBJ2-5, with 10 bases that match TRBD1. Germline CDR1 reads SGHTA; CDR2 reads FQGTGA. CDR3 length: 13 amino acids. The V gene end was trimmed by 4 bases and the J gene end by 8 bases; junction bases not matched to a gene: 4. The CDR3 region is CASSSDRGQTQYF. In DNA form, the CDR3 reads TGTGCCAGCAGCTCAGACAGGGGGCAAACCCAGTACTTC.

This chain uses TRBV15 with TRBJ1-5, with 7 bases identical to TRBD1. Trimming removed 0 bases from V and 8 bases from J; junction bases left unmatched: 13. The CDR3 runs to 17 residues. The germline V gene has CDR1 LNHNV and CDR2 YYDKDF (reference sequence). CDR3 nucleotide sequence: TGTGCCACCAGCAGAGATCCCTCCTCGACAGGGAGGAAGCCCCAGCATTTT. Translated, it gives CATSRDPSSTGRKPQHF.

This rearrangement joins TRBV29-1 to TRBJ2-7; either TRBD1 or TRBD2 may supply D (5 bases each). Per germline, CDR1 SQVTM and CDR2 ANQGSEA. This CDR3 contains 13 residues. Trimming cost V 7 bases and J 6 bases, with 19 bases left between them. The CDR3 bases are TGCAGCGCCGGGGACCGCGGCTTAAGCGAGCAGTACTTC. Residues: CSAGDRGLSEQYF.

This clone was recorded once. The V call is TRBV21-1, the J call TRBJ1-1; whether TRBD1, the table's D call, matches the DNA was not checked. TRBV21-1 is described as a pseudogene. The CDR3 is made up of 16 amino acids. The CDR3 loop reads CASSKATGGKDTEAFF. The CDR3 region has the DNA TGTGCCAGCAGCAAAGCGACAGGGGGCAAGGATACTGAAGCTTTCTTT.

This clone has just a few counts. The chain employs TRBV29-1 and TRBJ2-7; 9 bases are shared with TRBD2. The CDR3 runs 15 residues. Germline V lookup: CDR1 SQVTM, CDR2 ANQGSEA. The V gene end was trimmed by 6 bases and the J gene end by 4 bases; junction bases not matched to a gene: 13. The CDR3 protein is CSVRPGLADSYEQYF. The CDR3 bases are TGCAGCGTCCGGCCGGGACTAGCAGATTCTTACGAGCAGTACTTC.

This sequence joins TRBV7-9 and TRBJ1-5; D is ambiguous. This CDR3 has 15 residues. The V end lost 2 bases, the J end lost 1 base, and 9 bases lay between the germline ends. Germline CDR1 SEHNR, CDR2 FQNEAQ (reference sequence). CDR3 bases: TGTGCCAGCAGCTTATCGGACGCCAGCAATCAGCCCCAGCATTTT. Encoded protein: CASSLSDASNQPQHF.

This clone was picked up one time. V is TRBV4-1 and J is TRBJ2-1; TRBD2 matches 10 bases. The germline V gene has CDR1 MGHRA and CDR2 YSYEKL. The CDR3 sequence is 19 residues long. V shed 1 base and J 4 bases; nucleotides not matched to a gene: 13. CDR3 amino acids: CASSQGGLAGVSHYNEQFF. The DNA of the CDR3 is TGCGCCAGCAGCCAAGGCGGTCTAGCGGGAGTTTCACATTACAATGAGCAGTTCTTC.

This chain uses TRBV19 with TRBJ1-6, with D tentatively TRBD1 (5 bases). Looked up from germline, CDR1 is LNHDA and CDR2 is SQIVND (reference sequence). The CDR3 consists of 15 residues. V was shortened by 1 base and J by 9 bases, with 13 bases between the two germline ends. The chain's CDR3 is CASSIAATGTSPLHF. The CDR3 nucleotides are TGTGCCAGTAGTATAGCGGCAACCGGGACTTCACCCCTCCACTTT.

The table lists this clone with a count of one. The chain joins TRBV19 to TRBJ1-5; tentative D call: TRBD1 (5 bases). V was trimmed by 6 bases and J by 9 bases, leaving 12 bases between them. The germline V gene has CDR1 LNHDA and CDR2 SQIVND (reference sequence). CDR3 length equals 12 residues. CDR3 DNA: TGTGCCAGTAGAGGCGGGGACGGGCCCCAGCATTTT. Translating gives CASRGGDGPQHF. The variable domain in full, with the rest retrieved from reference TRBV19 and TRBJ1-5, is DGGITQSPKYLFRKEGQNVTLSCEQNLNHDAMYWYRQDPGQGLRLIYYSQIVNDFQKGDIAEGYSVSREKKESFPLTVTSAQKNPTAFYLCASRGGDGPQHFGDGTRLSIL.

This chain connects TRBV4-1 to TRBJ2-7; TRBD1 matches 7 bases. With V trimmed by 1 base and J by 0 bases, 3 bases remained unmatched. Germline V gives CDR1 MGHRA, CDR2 YSYEKL. The CDR3 sequence is 15 residues long. The CDR3 region is CASSQGDRDSYEQYF. The CDR3 DNA reads as TGCGCCAGCAGCCAAGGGGACAGAGACTCCTACGAGCAGTACTTC.